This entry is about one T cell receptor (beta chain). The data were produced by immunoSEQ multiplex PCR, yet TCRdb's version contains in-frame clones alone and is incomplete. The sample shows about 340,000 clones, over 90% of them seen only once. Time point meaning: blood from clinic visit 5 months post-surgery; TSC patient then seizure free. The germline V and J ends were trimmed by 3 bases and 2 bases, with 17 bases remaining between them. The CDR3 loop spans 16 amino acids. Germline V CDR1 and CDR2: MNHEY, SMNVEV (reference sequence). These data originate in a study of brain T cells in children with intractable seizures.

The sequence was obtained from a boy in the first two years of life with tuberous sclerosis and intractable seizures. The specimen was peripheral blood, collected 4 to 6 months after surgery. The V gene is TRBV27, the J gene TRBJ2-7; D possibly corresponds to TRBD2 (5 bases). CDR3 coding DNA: TGTGCCAGCAGTTTTCTTTGGGGAGCCCCAGCCTACGAGCAGTACTTC. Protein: CASSFLWGAPAYEQYF.